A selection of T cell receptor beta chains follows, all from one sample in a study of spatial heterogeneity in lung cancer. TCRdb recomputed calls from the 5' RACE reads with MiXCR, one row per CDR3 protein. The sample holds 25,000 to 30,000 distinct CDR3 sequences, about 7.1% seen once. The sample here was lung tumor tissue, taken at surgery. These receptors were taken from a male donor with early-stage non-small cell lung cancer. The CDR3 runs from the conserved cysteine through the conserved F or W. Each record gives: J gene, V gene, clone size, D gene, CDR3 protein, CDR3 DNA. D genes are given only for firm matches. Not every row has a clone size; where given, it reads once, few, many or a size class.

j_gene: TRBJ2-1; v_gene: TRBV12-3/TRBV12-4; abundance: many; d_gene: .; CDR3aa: CASSPQGYNEQFF; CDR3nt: TGTGCCAGCAGTCCCCAGGGGTACAATGAGCAGTTCTTC
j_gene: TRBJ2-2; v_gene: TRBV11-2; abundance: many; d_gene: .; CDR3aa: CASSIRDPRPGELFF; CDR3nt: TGTGCCAGCAGCATCCGGGACCCACGCCCCGGGGAGCTGTTTTTT
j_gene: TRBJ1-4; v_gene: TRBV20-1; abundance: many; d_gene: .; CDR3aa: CSAKEGAATNEKLFF; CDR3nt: TGCAGTGCCAAGGAGGGCGCAGCAACTAATGAAAAACTGTTTTTT
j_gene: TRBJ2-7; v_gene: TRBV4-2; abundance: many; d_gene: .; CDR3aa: CASSQDHGPQDEQYF; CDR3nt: TGTGCCAGCAGCCAAGATCATGGGCCTCAGGACGAGCAGTACTTC
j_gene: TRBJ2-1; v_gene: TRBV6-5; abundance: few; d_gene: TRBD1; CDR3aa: CASSLTPGGTYNEQFF; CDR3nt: TGTGCCAGCAGCCTAACCCCAGGGGGAACCTACAATGAGCAGTTCTTC
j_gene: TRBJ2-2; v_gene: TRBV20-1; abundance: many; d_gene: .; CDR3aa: CSARRTHNTGELFF; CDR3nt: TGCAGTGCCCGGAGGACACATAACACCGGGGAGCTGTTTTTT
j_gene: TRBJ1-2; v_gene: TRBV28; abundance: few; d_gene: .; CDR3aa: CASSLGAGNYGYTF; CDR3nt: TGTGCCAGCAGTCTTGGGGCCGGGAACTATGGCTACACCTTC
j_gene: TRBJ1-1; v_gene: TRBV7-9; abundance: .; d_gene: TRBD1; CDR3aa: CASSSRTGGLTEAFF; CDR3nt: TGTGCCAGCAGCTCCAGGACAGGGGGCCTCACTGAAGCTTTCTTT
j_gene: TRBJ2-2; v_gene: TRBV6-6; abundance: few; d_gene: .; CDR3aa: CASGTQKNTGELFF; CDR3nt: TGTGCCAGCGGGACGCAAAAGAACACCGGGGAGCTGTTTTTT
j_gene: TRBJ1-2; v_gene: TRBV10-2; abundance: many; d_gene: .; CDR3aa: CASSEEFYGYTF; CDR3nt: TGCGCCAGCAGTGAAGAATTCTATGGCTACACCTTC
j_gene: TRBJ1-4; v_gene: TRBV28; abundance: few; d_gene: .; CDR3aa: CASRVGPSAWEKLFF; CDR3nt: TGTGCCAGCAGGGTAGGCCCCTCCGCGTGGGAAAAACTGTTTTTT
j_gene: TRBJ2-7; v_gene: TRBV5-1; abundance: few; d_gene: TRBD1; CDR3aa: CASRPDRGRGEQYF; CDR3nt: TGCGCCAGCAGACCGGACAGGGGGCGAGGGGAGCAGTACTTC
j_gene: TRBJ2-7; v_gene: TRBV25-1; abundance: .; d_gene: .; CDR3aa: CASSPPLPGVGYEQYF; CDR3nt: TGTGCCAGCAGTCCACCCTTGCCCGGGGTCGGCTACGAGCAGTACTTC
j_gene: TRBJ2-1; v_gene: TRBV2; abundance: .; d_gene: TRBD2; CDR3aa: CASTPEGGGHNEQFF; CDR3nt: TGTGCCAGCACCCCAGAGGGCGGGGGGCACAATGAGCAGTTCTTC
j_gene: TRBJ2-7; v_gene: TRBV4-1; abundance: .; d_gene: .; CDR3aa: CASSQDPNGLREQYF; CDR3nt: TGCGCCAGCAGCCAAGATCCGAACGGCTTACGGGAGCAGTACTTC
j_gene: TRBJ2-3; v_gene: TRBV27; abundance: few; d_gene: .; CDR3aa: CASSLRDATDTQYF; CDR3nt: TGTGCCAGCAGTTTGCGGGACGCCACAGATACGCAGTATTTT